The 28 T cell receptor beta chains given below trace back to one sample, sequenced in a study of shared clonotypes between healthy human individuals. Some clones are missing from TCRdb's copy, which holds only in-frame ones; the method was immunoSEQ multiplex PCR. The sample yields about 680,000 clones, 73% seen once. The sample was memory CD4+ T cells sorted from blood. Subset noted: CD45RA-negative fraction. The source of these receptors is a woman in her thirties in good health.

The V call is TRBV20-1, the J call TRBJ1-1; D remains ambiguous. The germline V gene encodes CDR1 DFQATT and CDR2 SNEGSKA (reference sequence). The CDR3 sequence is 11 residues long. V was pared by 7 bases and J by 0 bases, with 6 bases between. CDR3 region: CSEVMNTEAFF. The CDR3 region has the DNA TGCAGTGAGGTAATGAACACTGAAGCTTTCTTT.

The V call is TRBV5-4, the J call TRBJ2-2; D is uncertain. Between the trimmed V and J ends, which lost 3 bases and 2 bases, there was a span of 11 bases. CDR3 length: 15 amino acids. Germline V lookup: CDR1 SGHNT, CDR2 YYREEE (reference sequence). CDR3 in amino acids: CASSYDTSNTGELFF. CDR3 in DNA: TGTGCCAGCAGCTACGACACCTCTAACACCGGGGAGCTGTTTTTT.

The DNA for the CDR3 is TGTGCCAGTAATCCCGGGACAGGTTACAATCAGCCCCAGCATTTT. Translating gives CASNPGTGYNQPQHF. The chain couples TRBV28 to TRBJ1-5; TRBD1 agrees at 8 bases. This CDR3 is 15 amino acids long. Trimming at V came to 9 bases and at J to 3 bases, leaving 10 bases not matched to a gene. Looked up from germline, CDR1 is MDHEN and CDR2 is SYDVKM.

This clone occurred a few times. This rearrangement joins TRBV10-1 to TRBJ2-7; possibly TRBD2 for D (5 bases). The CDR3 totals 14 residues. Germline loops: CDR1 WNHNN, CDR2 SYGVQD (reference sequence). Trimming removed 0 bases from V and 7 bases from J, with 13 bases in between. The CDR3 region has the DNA TGCGCCAGCAGTGAGTCCGGAGGCATCAGGGAGCAGTACTTC. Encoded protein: CASSESGGIREQYF.

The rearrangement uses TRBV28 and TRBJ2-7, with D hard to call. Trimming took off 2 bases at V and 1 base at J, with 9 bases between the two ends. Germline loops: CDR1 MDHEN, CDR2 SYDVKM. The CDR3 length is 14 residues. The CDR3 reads CASSLGTTSYEQYF. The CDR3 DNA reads TGTGCCAGCAGTTTAGGTACCACATCCTACGAGCAGTACTTC.

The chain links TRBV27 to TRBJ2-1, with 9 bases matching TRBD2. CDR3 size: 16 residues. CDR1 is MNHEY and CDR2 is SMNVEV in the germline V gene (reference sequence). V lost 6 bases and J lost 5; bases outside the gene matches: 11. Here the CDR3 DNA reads TGTGCCAGCAGGACACTTGGGACTAGCATACACAATGAGCAGTTCTTC. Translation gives CASRTLGTSIHNEQFF.

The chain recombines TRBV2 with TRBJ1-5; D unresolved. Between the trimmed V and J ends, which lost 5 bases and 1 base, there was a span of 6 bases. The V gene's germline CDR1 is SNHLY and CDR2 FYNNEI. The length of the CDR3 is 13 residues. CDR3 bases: TGTGCCAGCAGTATAGAAAGCAATCAGCCCCAGCATTTT. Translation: CASSIESNQPQHF.

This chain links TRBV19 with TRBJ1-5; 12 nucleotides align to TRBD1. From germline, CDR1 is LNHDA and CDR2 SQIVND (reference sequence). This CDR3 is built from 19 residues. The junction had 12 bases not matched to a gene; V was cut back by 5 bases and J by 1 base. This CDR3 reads CASSRSRDRGLPSNQPQHF. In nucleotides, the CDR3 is TGTGCCAGTAGTCGTTCGCGGGACAGGGGGCTCCCGAGCAATCAGCCCCAGCATTTT.

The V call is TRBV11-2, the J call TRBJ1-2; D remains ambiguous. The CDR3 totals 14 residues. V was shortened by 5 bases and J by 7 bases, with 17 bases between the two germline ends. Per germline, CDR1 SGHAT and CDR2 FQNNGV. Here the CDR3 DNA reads TGTGCCAGCAGCCCCTCTGAGGGAATGGGTGGCTACACCTTC. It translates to CASSPSEGMGGYTF. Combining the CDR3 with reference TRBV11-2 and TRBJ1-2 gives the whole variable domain EAGVAQSPRYKIIEKRQSVAFWCNPISGHATLYWYQQILGQGPKLLIQFQNNGVVDDSQLPKDRFSAERLKGVDSTLKIQPAKLEDSAVYLCASSPSEGMGGYTFGSGTRLTVV.

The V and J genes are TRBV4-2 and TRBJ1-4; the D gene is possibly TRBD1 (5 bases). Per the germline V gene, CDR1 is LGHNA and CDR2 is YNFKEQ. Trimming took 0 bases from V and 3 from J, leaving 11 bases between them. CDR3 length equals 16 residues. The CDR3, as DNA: TGTGCCAGCAGCCAAGAGGCGGGACGGGCTAATGAAAAACTGTTTTTT. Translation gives CASSQEAGRANEKLFF.

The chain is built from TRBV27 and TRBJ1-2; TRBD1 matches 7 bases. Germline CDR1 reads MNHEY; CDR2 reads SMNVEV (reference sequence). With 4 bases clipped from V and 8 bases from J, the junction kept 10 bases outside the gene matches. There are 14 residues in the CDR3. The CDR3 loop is CASSSPSDRSGYTF. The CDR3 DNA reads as TGTGCCAGCAGTTCACCCTCGGACAGGTCCGGCTACACCTTC.

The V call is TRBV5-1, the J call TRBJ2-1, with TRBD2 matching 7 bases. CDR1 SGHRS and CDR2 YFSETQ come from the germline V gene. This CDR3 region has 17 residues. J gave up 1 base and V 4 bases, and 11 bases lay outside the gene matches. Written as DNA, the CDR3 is TGCGCCAGCAGCCCTGGTCTAGCGGAGGGGTCCTACAATGAGCAGTTCTTC. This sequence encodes CASSPGLAEGSYNEQFF.

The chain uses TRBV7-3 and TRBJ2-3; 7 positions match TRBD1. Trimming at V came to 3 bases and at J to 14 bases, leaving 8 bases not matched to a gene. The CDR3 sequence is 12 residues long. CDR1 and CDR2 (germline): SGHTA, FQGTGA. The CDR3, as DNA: TGTGCCAGCAGCTTGAATGGTGGGACAGCGTATTTT. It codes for CASSLNGGTAYF.

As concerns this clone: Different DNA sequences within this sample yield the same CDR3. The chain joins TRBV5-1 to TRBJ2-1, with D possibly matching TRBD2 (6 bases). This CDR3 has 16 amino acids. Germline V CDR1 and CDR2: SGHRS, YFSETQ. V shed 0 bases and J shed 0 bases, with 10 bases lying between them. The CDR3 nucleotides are TGCGCCAGCAGCTTGGCCCCCGGGAGCTCCTACAATGAGCAGTTCTTC. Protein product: CASSLAPGSSYNEQFF. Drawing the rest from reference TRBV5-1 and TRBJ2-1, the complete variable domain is KAGVTQTPRYLIKTRGQQVTLSCSPISGHRSVSWYQQTPGQGLQFLFEYFSETQRNKGNFPGRFSGRQFSNSRSEMNVSTLELGDSALYLCASSLAPGSSYNEQFFGPGTRLTVL.

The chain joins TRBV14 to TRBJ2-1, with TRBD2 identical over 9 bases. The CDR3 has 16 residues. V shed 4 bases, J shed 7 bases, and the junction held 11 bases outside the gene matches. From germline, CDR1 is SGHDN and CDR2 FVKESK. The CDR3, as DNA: TGTGCCAGCAGCCCCATCCCCGTGCGGGGGGGGAATGAGCAGTTCTTC. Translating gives CASSPIPVRGGNEQFF.

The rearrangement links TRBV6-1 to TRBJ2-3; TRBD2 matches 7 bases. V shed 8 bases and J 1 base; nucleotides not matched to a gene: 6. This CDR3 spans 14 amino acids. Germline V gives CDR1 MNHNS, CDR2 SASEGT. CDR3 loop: CASLLGGGTDTQYF. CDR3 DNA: TGTGCCAGCCTCCTTGGGGGGGGCACAGATACGCAGTATTTT.

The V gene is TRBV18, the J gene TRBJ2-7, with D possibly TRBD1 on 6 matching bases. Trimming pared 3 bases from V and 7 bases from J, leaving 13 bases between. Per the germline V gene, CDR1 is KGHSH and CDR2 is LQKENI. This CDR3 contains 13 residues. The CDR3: CASSPPGAGEQYF. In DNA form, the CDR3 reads TGTGCCAGCTCACCCCCAGGGGCTGGAGAGCAGTACTTC.

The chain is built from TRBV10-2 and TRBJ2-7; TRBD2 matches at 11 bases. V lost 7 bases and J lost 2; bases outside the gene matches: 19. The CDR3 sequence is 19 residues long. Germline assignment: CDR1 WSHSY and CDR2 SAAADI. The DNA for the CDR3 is TGCGCCAGCACTCGCGAAAATAGCGGGAGGGCCATCTTCGCCTACGAGCAGTACTTC. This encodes CASTRENSGRAIFAYEQYF.

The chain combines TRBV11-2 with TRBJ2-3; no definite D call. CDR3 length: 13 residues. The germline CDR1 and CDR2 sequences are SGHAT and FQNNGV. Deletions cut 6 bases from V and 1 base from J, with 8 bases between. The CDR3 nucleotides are TGTGCCAGCAGTCCGCAACGCACAGATACGCAGTATTTT. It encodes CASSPQRTDTQYF.

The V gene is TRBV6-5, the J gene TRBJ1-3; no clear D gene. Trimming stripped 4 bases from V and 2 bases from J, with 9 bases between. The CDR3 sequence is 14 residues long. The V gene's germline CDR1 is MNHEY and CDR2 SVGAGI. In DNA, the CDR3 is TGTGCCAGCAGTTCAACAGAGACTGGAAACACCATATATTTT. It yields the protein CASSSTETGNTIYF.

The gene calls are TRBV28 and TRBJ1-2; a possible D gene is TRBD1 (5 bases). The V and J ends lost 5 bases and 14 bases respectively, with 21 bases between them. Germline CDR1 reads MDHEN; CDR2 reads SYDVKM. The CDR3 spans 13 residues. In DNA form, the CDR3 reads TGTGCCAGCAGTACCCCTCTACTGCAGGGCGTTACCTTC. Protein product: CASSTPLLQGVTF.

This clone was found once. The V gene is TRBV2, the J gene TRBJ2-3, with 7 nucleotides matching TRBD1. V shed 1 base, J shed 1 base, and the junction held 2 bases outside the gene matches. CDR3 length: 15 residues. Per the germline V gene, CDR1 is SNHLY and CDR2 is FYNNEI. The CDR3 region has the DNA TGTGCCAGCAGTGAAGGAGACAGGGGCACAGATACGCAGTATTTT. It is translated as CASSEGDRGTDTQYF.

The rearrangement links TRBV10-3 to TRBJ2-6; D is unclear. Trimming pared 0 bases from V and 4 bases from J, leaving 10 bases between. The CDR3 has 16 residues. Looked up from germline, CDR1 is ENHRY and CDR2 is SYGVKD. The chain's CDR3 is CAISESLGRGANVLTF. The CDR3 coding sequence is TGTGCCATCAGTGAGTCTCTCGGACGGGGGGCCAACGTCCTGACTTTC.

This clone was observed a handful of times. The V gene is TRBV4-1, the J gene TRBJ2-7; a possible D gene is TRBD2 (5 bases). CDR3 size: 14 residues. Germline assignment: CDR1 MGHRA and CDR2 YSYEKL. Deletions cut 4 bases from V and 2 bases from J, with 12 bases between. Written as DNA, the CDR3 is TGCGCCAGCAGCCTTACAGCGGTTACCTACGAGCAGTACTTC. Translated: CASSLTAVTYEQYF.

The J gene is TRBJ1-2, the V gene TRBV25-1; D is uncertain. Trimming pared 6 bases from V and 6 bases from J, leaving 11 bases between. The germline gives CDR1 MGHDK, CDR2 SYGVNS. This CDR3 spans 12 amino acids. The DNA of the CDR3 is TGTGCCAGCAGGAGTGGTAGGAATGGCTACACCTTC. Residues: CASRSGRNGYTF.

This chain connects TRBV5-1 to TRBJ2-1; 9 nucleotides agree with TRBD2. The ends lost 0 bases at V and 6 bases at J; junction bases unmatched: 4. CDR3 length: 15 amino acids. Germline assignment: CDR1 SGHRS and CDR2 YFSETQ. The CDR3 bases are TGCGCCAGCAGCTTGGGAGCGGGAGGTGCCAATGAGCAGTTCTTC. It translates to CASSLGAGGANEQFF.

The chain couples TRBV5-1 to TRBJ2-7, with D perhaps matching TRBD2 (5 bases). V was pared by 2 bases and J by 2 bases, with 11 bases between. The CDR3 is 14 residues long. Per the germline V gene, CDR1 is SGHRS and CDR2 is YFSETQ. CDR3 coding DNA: TGCGCCAGCAGCTTCGTGGGAGCTACCTACGAGCAGTACTTC. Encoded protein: CASSFVGATYEQYF.

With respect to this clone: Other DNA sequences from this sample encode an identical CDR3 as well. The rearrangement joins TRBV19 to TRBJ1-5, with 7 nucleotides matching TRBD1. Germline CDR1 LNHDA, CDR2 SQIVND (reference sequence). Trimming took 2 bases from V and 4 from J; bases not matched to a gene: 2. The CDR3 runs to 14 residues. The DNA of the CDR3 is TGTGCCAGTAGTATATCAGGGGGGAATCAGCCCCAGCATTTT. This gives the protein CASSISGGNQPQHF.